This TCR beta chain comes out of a study of cytomegalovirus exposure and HLA in healthy donors. Study-wide results and limits: The sole available immune exposure information was CMV serostatus.

13 Jbeta primers and 60 Vbeta primers were used for the PCR. The data were produced by immunoSEQ multiplex PCR, yet TCRdb's version contains in-frame clones alone and is incomplete. The sample has hundreds of thousands of clones; around 79% are singletons. Worth noting for this clone: Its antigen is not identified.

Germline V CDR1 and CDR2: PRHDT, FYEKMQ (reference sequence). The trim removed 8 bases at V and 4 bases at J, leaving 10 bases unmatched. The CDR3 sequence is 15 residues long. This chain joins TRBV13 and TRBJ2-1, with 8 bases aligning to TRBD1. Material for sequencing was PBMCs. The TCR originated in a man in his late teens or twenties in good health and CMV-seronegative. CDR3 in amino acids: CASAELGQGYNEQFF. DNA of the CDR3: TGTGCCAGCGCCGAGCTAGGACAGGGTTACAATGAGCAGTTCTTC. Combining the CDR3 with reference TRBV13 and TRBJ2-1 gives the whole variable domain AAGVIQSPRHLIKEKRETATLKCYPIPRHDTVYWYQQGPGQDPQFLISFYEKMQSDKGSIPDRFSAQQFSDYHSELNMSSLELGDSALYFCASAELGQGYNEQFFGPGTRLTVL.